Below are 21 T cell receptor beta chains sequenced from a single sample in a study of early stage breast cancer tumors. Produced via immunoSEQ multiplex PCR; TCRdb's table is partial and in-frame only. The sample includes 3,500 to 4,500 clones, roughly 68% of them seen just once. Sequencing was performed on breast tumor tissue. The receptors originated from a person aged 35-55 years with breast cancer.

V is TRBV7-3 and J is TRBJ2-3; D is ambiguous. The V gene lost 9 bases and the J gene lost 0 bases, with 10 bases spanning the gap. The CDR3 consists of 13 residues. Germline-derived CDR1 and CDR2 are SGHTA and FQGTGA. CDR3 residues: CASTLGSTDTQYF. The CDR3 DNA is TGTGCCAGTACCCTAGGAAGCACAGATACGCAGTATTTT.

The chain joins TRBV7-6 to TRBJ1-1; D remains ambiguous. Per germline, CDR1 SGHVS and CDR2 FNYEAQ. V dropped 3 bases and J dropped 0 bases, with 14 bases sitting between them. The CDR3 spans 16 residues. The CDR3 loop is CASSFSTDGLNTEAFF. CDR3 DNA sequence: TGTGCCAGCAGCTTCTCCACGGACGGTCTGAACACTGAAGCTTTCTTT.

This sequence joins TRBV7-6 and TRBJ2-1; D gene uncertain. Germline V gene sequence: CDR1 SGHVS, CDR2 FNYEAQ. V was pared by 2 bases and J by 7 bases, with 9 bases between. The CDR3 loop spans 13 amino acids. CDR3 residues: CASSLLFENEQFF. In nucleotides, the CDR3 is TGTGCCAGCAGCTTATTATTTGAAAATGAGCAGTTCTTC.

The chain couples TRBV7-2 to TRBJ1-2; 8 nucleotides align to TRBD1. V shed 3 bases, J shed 6 bases, and the junction held 0 bases outside the gene matches. This CDR3 comprises 12 residues. CDR1 SGHTA and CDR2 FQGNSA come from the germline V gene. CDR3 nucleotide sequence: TGTGCCAGCAGCTTCAGGGGGCATGGCTACACCTTC. Amino acids: CASSFRGHGYTF. Complete variable domain (other parts from reference TRBV7-2 and TRBJ1-2): GAGVSQSPSNKVTEKGKDVELRCDPISGHTALYWYRQSLGQGLEFLIYFQGNSAPDKSGLPSDRFSAERTGGSVSTLTIQRTQQEDSAVYLCASSFRGHGYTFGSGTRLTVV.

V is TRBV2 and J is TRBJ2-7; TRBD2 aligns across 10 bases. V lost 1 base, J lost 4 bases, and 4 bases stayed unmatched. Germline V gene sequence: CDR1 SNHLY, CDR2 FYNNEI. There are 15 residues in the CDR3. CDR3 sequence reads: CASSEVTSGTYEQYF. CDR3 sequence (DNA): TGTGCCAGCAGTGAAGTAACTAGCGGGACATACGAGCAGTACTTC.

The CDR3 coding sequence is TGTGCCAGCAGGGGACAGGGAGGAAACACCATATATTTT. Protein sequence: CASRGQGGNTIYF. The chain has TRBV9 and TRBJ1-3, with 9 bases identical to TRBD1. Trimming took 5 bases from V and 4 from J; bases not matched to a gene: 1. This CDR3 has 13 amino acids. Germline V CDR1 and CDR2: SGDLS, YYNGEE. The variable domain in full, completed from reference TRBV9 and TRBJ1-3, reads DSGVTQTPKHLITATGQRVTLRCSPRSGDLSVYWYQQSLDQGLQFLIQYYNGEERAKGNILERFSAQQFPDLHSELNLSSLELGDSALYFCASRGQGGNTIYFGEGSWLTVV.

In this sample, this clone is medium-sized. This CDR3 is also generated by other DNA sequences in the sample. J is TRBJ2-7 and V is TRBV11-2; a weak D match, TRBD1 (6 bases). Trimming pared 1 base from V and 3 bases from J, leaving 10 bases between. This CDR3 is 14 amino acids long. CDR1 SGHAT and CDR2 FQNNGV come from the germline V gene. In DNA, the CDR3 is TGTGCCAGCAGCTTAGGAGTACAGGGCTACGAGCAGTACTTC. Protein product: CASSLGVQGYEQYF.

This CDR3 is CAISEGQGIYNEQFF. The CDR3, as DNA: TGTGCCATCAGTGAGGGGCAGGGGATTTACAATGAGCAGTTCTTC. The V and J genes are TRBV10-3 and TRBJ2-1; maybe TRBD1 (6 bases). The CDR3 sequence is 15 residues long. Germline V gene lookup returns CDR1 ENHRY and CDR2 SYGVKD. The germline V and J ends were trimmed by 2 bases and 4 bases, with 12 bases remaining between them.

The chain is built from TRBV7-2 and TRBJ1-1; tentatively, D is TRBD1 (6 bases). Trimming removed 4 bases at V and 2 bases at J, with 14 bases between. The germline gives CDR1 SGHTA, CDR2 FQGNSA. The CDR3 totals 15 residues. The CDR3 nucleotides are TGTGCCAGCAGCTCGCAGGGGTCTGCAAACACTGAAGCTTTCTTT. Protein: CASSSQGSANTEAFF. Full variable domain (missing parts from reference TRBV7-2 and TRBJ1-1): GAGVSQSPSNKVTEKGKDVELRCDPISGHTALYWYRQSLGQGLEFLIYFQGNSAPDKSGLPSDRFSAERTGGSVSTLTIQRTQQEDSAVYLCASSSQGSANTEAFFGQGTRLTVV.

This clone came up once. The V gene is TRBV19, the J gene TRBJ2-7; maybe TRBD2 (6 bases). Germline V CDR1 and CDR2: LNHDA, SQIVND (reference sequence). Between the trimmed V and J ends, which lost 3 bases and 0 bases, there was a span of 12 bases. The length of the CDR3 is 15 residues. The CDR3 is CASSMVEGLSYEQYF. The CDR3 DNA follows: TGTGCCAGTAGTATGGTCGAGGGACTCTCCTACGAGCAGTACTTC.

The J gene is TRBJ1-5, the V gene TRBV19, with a weak D call TRBD1 (5 bases). This CDR3 is built from 14 residues. V lost 7 bases, J lost 0 bases, and 10 bases lay in between. Germline V gene lookup returns CDR1 LNHDA and CDR2 SQIVND (reference sequence). The CDR3 loop is CASNTGDSNQPQHF. The DNA for the CDR3 is TGTGCCAGTAATACAGGTGATAGCAATCAGCCCCAGCATTTT. The full variable domain, with the rest looked up from reference TRBV19 and TRBJ1-5, is DGGITQSPKYLFRKEGQNVTLSCEQNLNHDAMYWYRQDPGQGLRLIYYSQIVNDFQKGDIAEGYSVSREKKESFPLTVTSAQKNPTAFYLCASNTGDSNQPQHFGDGTRLSIL.

The chain is built from TRBV18 and TRBJ2-5; 7 bases match TRBD1. With 2 bases clipped from V and 2 bases from J, the junction kept 2 bases outside the gene matches. The V gene's germline CDR1 is KGHSH and CDR2 LQKENI. The length of the CDR3 is 14 residues. CDR3 protein: CASSPGTEQETQYF. Written as DNA, the CDR3 is TGTGCCAGCTCACCAGGGACAGAGCAAGAGACCCAGTACTTC.

The V and J genes are TRBV11-2 and TRBJ1-3, with D uncertain. The germline V gene encodes CDR1 SGHAT and CDR2 FQNNGV. The length of the CDR3 is 14 residues. V lost 1 base, J lost 0 bases, and 4 bases lay in between. CDR3 protein: CASSLAVSGNTIYF. The CDR3 bases are TGTGCCAGCAGCTTAGCAGTCTCTGGAAACACCATATATTTT.

The V call is TRBV11-3, the J call TRBJ1-3; D call uncertain. V lost 1 base to trimming and J lost 0 bases, with 4 bases between them. Germline-derived CDR1 and CDR2 are SGHNT and YENEEA. CDR3 length: 14 amino acids. The CDR3 sequence is CASSLGHSGNTIYF. In DNA form, the CDR3 reads TGTGCCAGCAGCTTAGGACACTCTGGAAACACCATATATTTT. Drawing the rest from reference TRBV11-3 and TRBJ1-3, the complete variable domain is EAGVVQSPRYKIIEKKQPVAFWCNPISGHNTLYWYLQNLGQGPELLIRYENEEAVDDSQLPKDRFSAERLKGVDSTLKIQPAELGDSAVYLCASSLGHSGNTIYFGEGSWLTVV.

The chain links TRBV6-1 to TRBJ2-7, with a tentative D call TRBD1 (6 bases). The length of the CDR3 is 19 residues. Looked up from germline, CDR1 is MNHNS and CDR2 is SASEGT. Trimming took 2 bases from V and 3 from J, leaving 26 bases between them. The CDR3 region is CASSERIARTVALLYEQYF. CDR3 DNA: TGTGCCAGCAGTGAAAGGATCGCCAGGACAGTGGCCCTTCTCTACGAGCAGTACTTC.

The chain combines TRBV11-2 with TRBJ2-7; D possibly uses TRBD1 or TRBD2 (5 bases each). This CDR3 is 16 amino acids long. V gave up 5 bases and J gave up 2 bases, with 19 bases separating them. The germline V gene encodes CDR1 SGHAT and CDR2 FQNNGV. The CDR3 sequence: CASSLYQPGRTYEQYF. The CDR3 coding sequence is TGTGCCAGCAGCCTTTACCAACCGGGACGAACCTACGAGCAGTACTTC.

The V gene is TRBV5-1, the J gene TRBJ1-1; 7 positions agree with TRBD1. The CDR3 is 15 amino acids. V was pared by 0 bases and J by 4 bases, with 6 bases of the junction left unmatched. The germline CDR1 and CDR2 sequences are SGHRS and YFSETQ. The CDR3 nucleotides read TGCGCCAGCAGCTTGGGGGACAGACAAATCACTGAAGCTTTCTTT. Amino acids: CASSLGDRQITEAFF.

The chain carries TRBV25-1 and TRBJ2-6; D not certain. The CDR3 is made up of 13 amino acids. Germline CDR1 reads MGHDK; CDR2 reads SYGVNS. V was shortened by 5 bases and J by 1 base, with 3 bases between the two germline ends. The CDR3 sequence: CASSRSGANVLTF. DNA of the CDR3: TGTGCCAGCAGTCGTTCTGGGGCCAACGTCCTGACTTTC. Filled out from reference TRBV25-1 and TRBJ2-6, the complete variable domain reads EADIYQTPRYLVIGTGKKITLECSQTMGHDKMYWYQQDPGMELHLIHYSYGVNSTEKGDLSSESTVSRIRTEHFPLTLESARPSHTSQYLCASSRSGANVLTFGAGSRLTVL.

This clone has only a few counts. This chain joins TRBV9 and TRBJ2-3; the match to TRBD2 covers 13 bases. The CDR3 spans 14 residues. With 4 bases clipped from V and 5 bases from J, the junction kept 1 base outside the gene matches. CDR1 is SGDLS and CDR2 is YYNGEE in the germline V gene. The CDR3 region has the DNA TGTGCCAGCAGCTGGACTAGCGGGAGAGATACGCAGTATTTT. This gives the protein CASSWTSGRDTQYF.

This clone was observed a few times. In DNA form, the CDR3 reads TGTGCCAGCAGTCGACAGGGAGAGTGGGACGAGCAGTACTTC. Translated: CASSRQGEWDEQYF. V usage is TRBV28 and J usage is TRBJ2-7; 7 positions match TRBD1. The CDR3 spans 14 residues. V trimming: 5 bases; J trimming: 5 bases; junction bases outside the gene matches: 9. Germline CDR1 is MDHEN and CDR2 is SYDVKM.

This chain uses TRBV4-3 with TRBJ1-4; D is possibly TRBD1 (5 bases). CDR1 LGHNA and CDR2 YSLEER come from the germline V gene. The CDR3 is made up of 15 amino acids. Deletions cut 1 base from V and 10 bases from J, with 16 bases between. CDR3 protein: CASSQGGEVGAKLFF. The CDR3 DNA reads as TGCGCCAGCAGCCAAGGGGGCGAAGTCGGCGCAAAACTGTTTTTT.